This T cell receptor (beta chain) was profiled in a study of cytomegalovirus exposure and HLA in healthy donors. Whole-study results and caveats: Per published reports, the classifier diagnosed cytomegalovirus status with high specificity and sensitivity.

The protocol was immunoSEQ multiplex PCR, while the TCRdb copy is restricted to in-frame clones and leaves out a portion. Of about 74,000 clones listed, roughly 92% were seen once; the top ten hold roughly 2%. Deletions cut 6 bases from V and 3 bases from J, with 19 bases between. Germline values: CDR1 SGHRS, CDR2 YFSETQ. The CDR3 consists of 15 residues. As concerns this clone: Antigen unknown.

The source of this sequence is a woman in her late teens or twenties in good health and CMV-seropositive. This chain connects TRBV5-1 to TRBJ2-7, with D possibly TRBD1 on 7 matching bases. Sequencing was performed on PBMCs. The CDR3 loop reads CASKEGAGDIYEQYF. CDR3 bases: TGCGCCAGCAAGGAGGGGGCAGGGGACATCTACGAGCAGTACTTC.